Below, 17 T cell receptor beta chains from the same sample are listed, as sequenced in a study of cytomegalovirus exposure and HLA in healthy donors. Both 60 Vbeta primers and 13 Jbeta primers went into the PCR. Using immunoSEQ multiplex PCR, the repertoire was profiled, and TCRdb retains in-frame clones only, with some absent. Here the sample spans under 150,000 clones, roughly 80% being singletons. Source material: PBMCs. The source of these receptors is a man aged 35 to 55 in good health and CMV-seropositive.

The rearrangement uses TRBV27 and TRBJ1-1; a weak D match, TRBD1 (5 bases). The V end was cut by 4 bases, the J end by 0 bases, with 9 bases between. The V gene's germline CDR1 is MNHEY and CDR2 SMNVEV (reference sequence). CDR3 length: 14 residues. The CDR3 sequence is CASSYGGMNTEAFF. The CDR3 nucleotides are TGTGCCAGCAGTTACGGGGGTATGAACACTGAAGCTTTCTTT.

This chain joins TRBV9 and TRBJ2-2; 13 bases line up with TRBD2. Unmatched junction bases numbered 7, after V lost 4 bases and J lost 7 bases. The CDR3 sequence is 16 residues long. Looked up from germline, CDR1 is SGDLS and CDR2 is YYNGEE. CDR3 DNA sequence: TGTGCCAGCAGCTTAACTAGCGGGAGGGCCCTCGGGGAGCTGTTTTTT. Translation gives CASSLTSGRALGELFF.

This chain joins TRBV30 and TRBJ1-5; TRBD1 matches 7 bases. This CDR3 is 16 amino acids long. Unmatched junction bases numbered 9, after V lost 0 bases and J lost 4 bases. CDR1 is GTSNPN, CDR2 SVGIG, per germline (reference sequence). CDR3 DNA sequence: TGTGCCTGGAGTGTAGGGCCAGGGGGAGGAAATCAGCCCCAGCATTTT. This codes for CAWSVGPGGGNQPQHF.

The chain links TRBV25-1 to TRBJ2-5, with 7 bases matching TRBD2. This CDR3 is built from 16 residues. Germline-derived CDR1 and CDR2 are MGHDK and SYGVNS. With V trimmed by 8 bases and J by 3 bases, 15 bases remained unmatched. The CDR3 DNA sequence: TGTGCCAGCTCCCGTTTAAGGGGACTATTAGAAGAGACCCAGTACTTC. It specifies CASSRLRGLLEETQYF.

The genes are TRBV5-1 and TRBJ2-5; the match to TRBD2 covers 8 bases. After removal of 4 bases from V and 2 bases from J, the junction contained 10 bases not matched to a gene. The CDR3 runs to 16 residues. In germline, CDR1 is SGHRS, CDR2 YFSETQ. The CDR3 nucleotides read TGCGCCAGCAGCCCCGGAGTAACGGGGGGGCAAGAGACCCAGTACTTC. This sequence encodes CASSPGVTGGQETQYF.

This CDR3 reads CASSLDIAYNSPLHF. The CDR3 region has the DNA TGTGCCAGCAGCTTAGATATCGCCTATAATTCACCCCTCCACTTT. V and J are TRBV7-2 and TRBJ1-6; D not certain. Trimming pared 1 base from V and 2 bases from J, leaving 6 bases between. The CDR3 has 15 amino acids. Germline CDR1 and CDR2: SGHTA and FQGNSA.

CDR3 nucleotide sequence: TGTGCCAGCAGCGGAGGACTAGCGGGACTCGGGGAGCTGTTTTTT. Translated, it gives CASSGGLAGLGELFF. V and J are TRBV2 and TRBJ2-2; 12 bases map to TRBD2. CDR1 and CDR2 from the germline V gene are SNHLY and FYNNEI. V gave up 6 bases and J gave up 7 bases; unmatched junction bases: 6. The CDR3 is 15 amino acids.

This clone was seen a single time. The chain recombines TRBV4-3 with TRBJ2-3, with a tentative D call TRBD2 (5 bases). Germline CDR1 is LGHNA and CDR2 is YSLEER. The CDR3 is made up of 13 amino acids. The V end lost 3 bases, the J end lost 4 bases, and 8 bases lay between the germline ends. The CDR3, as DNA: TGCGCCAGCAGCCAGCAGAGGGCAGATACGCAGTATTTT. Amino acid sequence: CASSQQRADTQYF.

The chain is built from TRBV5-7 and TRBJ1-5, with D tentatively TRBD1 (6 bases). TRBV5-7 is an ORF, and what it does is uncertain. The CDR3 runs 14 residues. Trimming removed 4 bases at V and 9 bases at J, with 17 bases between. Written as DNA, the CDR3 is TGTGCCAGCAGCCCCTCAGGGGCTTACCGGCCCCAGCATTTT. Residues: CASSPSGAYRPQHF.

This clone was found once. The V gene is TRBV6-5, the J gene TRBJ1-5; D is unresolved. Germline values: CDR1 MNHEY, CDR2 SVGAGI. There are 14 residues in the CDR3. The germline V and J ends were trimmed by 3 bases and 5 bases, with 11 bases remaining between them. CDR3 in amino acids: CASSYRQAHQPQHF. CDR3 sequence (DNA): TGTGCCAGCAGTTATCGGCAGGCGCATCAGCCCCAGCATTTT.

The chain couples TRBV19 to TRBJ1-1, with 8 nucleotides matching TRBD1. The germline V gene encodes CDR1 LNHDA and CDR2 SQIVND (reference sequence). This CDR3 comprises 15 residues. Trimming at V came to 4 bases and at J to 0 bases, leaving 4 bases not matched to a gene. The CDR3 nucleotides read TGTGCCAGTAGTAACGGACAGGGCGTGAACACTGAAGCTTTCTTT. This encodes CASSNGQGVNTEAFF.

The V gene is TRBV9, the J gene TRBJ2-7; D perhaps matches TRBD1 (6 bases). The germline V gene has CDR1 SGDLS and CDR2 YYNGEE. The CDR3 runs to 12 residues. V lost 3 bases to trimming and J lost 7 bases, with 11 bases between them. CDR3 protein: CASSADRNEQYF. CDR3 nucleotide sequence: TGTGCCAGCAGCGCCGACAGGAATGAGCAGTACTTC.

The chain joins TRBV6-1 to TRBJ2-2; 7 nucleotides line up with TRBD1. The CDR3 runs 15 residues. In germline, CDR1 is MNHNS, CDR2 SASEGT. Unmatched junction bases numbered 3, after V lost 5 bases and J lost 0 bases. DNA of the CDR3: TGTGCCAGCAGTTCCGGGACAGCGAACACCGGGGAGCTGTTTTTT. This codes for CASSSGTANTGELFF.

The chain couples TRBV4-3 to TRBJ1-5, with 8 bases that match TRBD1. Germline V gives CDR1 LGHNA, CDR2 YSLEER. The CDR3 spans 15 residues. The V and J ends lost 0 bases and 6 bases, in that order; junction bases with no gene match: 4. In DNA, the CDR3 is TGCGCCAGCAGCCAAGATTCAGGGGGCGTTCAGCCCCAGCATTTT. Its protein product is CASSQDSGGVQPQHF.

The genes are TRBV7-2 and TRBJ1-1, with D possibly TRBD1 on 5 matching bases. Germline V CDR1 and CDR2: SGHTA, FQGNSA. The V gene lost 2 bases and the J gene lost 5 bases, with 21 bases spanning the gap. The CDR3 covers 17 residues. CDR3 nucleotide sequence: TGTGCCAGCAGCTTAAGAATTTTGAGACTTGGGGGGACTGAAGCTTTCTTT. The encoded protein is CASSLRILRLGGTEAFF.

The CDR3 region has the DNA TGTGCCAGCAGCTTAGATGGGGGGTACAATGAGCAGTTCTTC. Translating gives CASSLDGGYNEQFF. The genes are TRBV7-6 and TRBJ2-1, with D perhaps matching TRBD2 (6 bases). Germline CDR1 is SGHVS and CDR2 is FNYEAQ. There are 14 residues in the CDR3. Trimming removed 1 base from V and 4 bases from J, with 8 bases in between.

The CDR3 sequence is CASSPQGDTGELFF. The CDR3, as DNA: TGTGCCAGCTCACCCCAAGGGGACACCGGGGAGCTGTTTTTT. The rearrangement joins TRBV18 to TRBJ2-2; maybe TRBD1 (5 bases). There are 14 residues in the CDR3. Germline loops: CDR1 KGHSH, CDR2 LQKENI. Trimming took 3 bases from V and 3 from J, leaving 8 bases between them.